This TCR beta chain was identified during a study of CD8+ T cells in alopecia areata. On the study more broadly: A regimen of oral tofacitinib, 5 to 10 mg twice daily, was given to treated patients.

The germline V gene encodes CDR1 SEHNR and CDR2 FQNEAQ (reference sequence). The CDR3 is 13 residues long. Trimming took 7 bases from V and 5 from J; bases not matched to a gene: 6. This sample's treatment: oral pan-JAK inhibitor, 5-10 mg twice daily. Following extraction, RNA underwent reverse transcription to cDNA, which served as the sequencing template. Only in-frame clones appear in the TCRdb table, and some are missing; sequencing was by immunoSEQ multiplex PCR. The sample shows around 190,000 clones, about three fifths of them seen only once. The chain employs TRBV7-9 and TRBJ1-2, with TRBD1 matching over 8 bases. The source was CD4+ T cells sorted from blood, collected at week 4, from a patient treated with tofacitinib. This sequence originates from a human donor with alopecia areata. The DNA for the CDR3 is TGTGCCAGCACCAACTGGACAGGGTATGGCTACACCTTC. It codes for CASTNWTGYGYTF.